This TCR beta chain was documented in a study of cytomegalovirus exposure and HLA in healthy donors. Findings and caveats of the study: Earlier analysis looked at TCR beta V segments, and most were productive about 87% or about 30% of the time. Many donors carried some public TCRs, although rarity characterized most TCR sequences.

PCR used 60 Vbeta primers and 13 Jbeta primers. The repertoire was sequenced with immunoSEQ multiplex PCR; TCRdb's copy has only in-frame clones and lacks some. The data show some 150,000 clones, and the top ten clones hold about 2.2%. Concerning this clone: Its antigen is as yet unknown.

Trimming shortened V by 2 bases and J by 2 bases, and 9 bases separated the two germline ends. The V gene's germline CDR1 is MNHEY and CDR2 SVGAGI. The CDR3 sequence is 14 residues long. The chain uses TRBV6-5 and TRBJ2-5; TRBD2 is a possible D gene (5 bases). This receptor was obtained from a young woman in good health and CMV-seronegative. The sample comprised PBMCs. The CDR3 bases are TGTGCCAGCAGTTACGGGAGTTCACAAGAGACCCAGTACTTC. Protein sequence: CASSYGSSQETQYF.